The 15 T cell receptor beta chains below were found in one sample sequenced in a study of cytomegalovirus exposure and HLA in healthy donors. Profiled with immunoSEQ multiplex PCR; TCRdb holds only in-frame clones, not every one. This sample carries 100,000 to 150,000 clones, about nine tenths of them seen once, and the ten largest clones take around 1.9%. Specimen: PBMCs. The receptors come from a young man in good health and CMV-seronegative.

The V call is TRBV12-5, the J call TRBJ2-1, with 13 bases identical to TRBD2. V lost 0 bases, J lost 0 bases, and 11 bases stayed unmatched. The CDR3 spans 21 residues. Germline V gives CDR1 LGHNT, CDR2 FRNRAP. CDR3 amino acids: CASGLVKPGLAGYRSYNEQFF. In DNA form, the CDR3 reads TGTGCTAGTGGTTTGGTAAAACCGGGACTAGCGGGGTACCGCTCCTACAATGAGCAGTTCTTC.

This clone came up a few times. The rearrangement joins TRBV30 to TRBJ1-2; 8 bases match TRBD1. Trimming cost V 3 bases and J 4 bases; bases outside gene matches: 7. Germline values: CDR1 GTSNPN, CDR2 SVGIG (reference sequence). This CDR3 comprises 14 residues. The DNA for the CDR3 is TGTGCCTGGAGGGAAGGACAGGGTCCCTATGGCTACACCTTC. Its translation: CAWREGQGPYGYTF.

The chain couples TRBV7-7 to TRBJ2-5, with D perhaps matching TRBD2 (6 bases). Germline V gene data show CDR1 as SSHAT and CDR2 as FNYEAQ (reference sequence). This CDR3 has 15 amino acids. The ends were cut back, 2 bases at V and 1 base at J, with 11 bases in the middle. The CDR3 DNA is TGTGCCAGCAGCTTATCGGGGGTAATCCAAGAGACCCAGTACTTC. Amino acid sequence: CASSLSGVIQETQYF.

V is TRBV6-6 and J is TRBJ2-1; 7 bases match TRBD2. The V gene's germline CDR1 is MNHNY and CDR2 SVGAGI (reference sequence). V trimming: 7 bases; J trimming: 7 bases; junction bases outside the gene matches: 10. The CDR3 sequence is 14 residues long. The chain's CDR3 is CASTPAGEVNEQFF. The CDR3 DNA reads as TGTGCCAGCACCCCGGCGGGAGAGGTAAATGAGCAGTTCTTC.

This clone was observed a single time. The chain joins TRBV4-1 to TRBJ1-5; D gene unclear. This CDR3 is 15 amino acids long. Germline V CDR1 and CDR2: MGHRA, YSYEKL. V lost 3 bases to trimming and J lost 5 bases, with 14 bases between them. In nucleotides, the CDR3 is TGCGCCAGCAGCCAGGTACAGCTAGCGGATCAGCCCCAGCATTTT. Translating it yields CASSQVQLADQPQHF.

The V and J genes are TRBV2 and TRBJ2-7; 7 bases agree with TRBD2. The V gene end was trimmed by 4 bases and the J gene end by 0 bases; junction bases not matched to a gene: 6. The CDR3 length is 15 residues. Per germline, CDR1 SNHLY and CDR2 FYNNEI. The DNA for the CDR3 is TGTGCCAGCAGTGTGCGCGGGAGCGCCTCCTACGAGCAGTACTTC. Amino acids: CASSVRGSASYEQYF. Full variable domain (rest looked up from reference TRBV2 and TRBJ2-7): EPEVTQTPSHQVTQMGQEVILRCVPISNHLYFYWYRQILGQKVEFLVSFYNNEISEKSEIFDDQFSVERPDGSNFTLKIRSTKLEDSAMYFCASSVRGSASYEQYFGPGTRLTVT.

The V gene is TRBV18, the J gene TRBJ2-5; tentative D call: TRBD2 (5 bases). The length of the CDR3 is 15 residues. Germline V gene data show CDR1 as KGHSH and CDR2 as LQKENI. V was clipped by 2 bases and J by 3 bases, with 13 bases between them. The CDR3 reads CASSPNQAEKETQYF. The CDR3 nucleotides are TGTGCCAGCTCACCAAATCAAGCGGAGAAAGAGACCCAGTACTTC. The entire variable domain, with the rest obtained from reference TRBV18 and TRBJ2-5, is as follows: NAGVMQNPRHLVRRRGQEARLRCSPMKGHSHVYWYRQLPEEGLKFMVYLQKENIIDESGMPKERFSAEFPKEGPSILRIQQVVRGDSAAYFCASSPNQAEKETQYFGPGTRLLVL.

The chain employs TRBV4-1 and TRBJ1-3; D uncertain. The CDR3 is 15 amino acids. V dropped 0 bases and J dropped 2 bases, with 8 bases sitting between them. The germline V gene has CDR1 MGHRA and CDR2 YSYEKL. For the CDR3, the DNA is TGCGCCAGCAGCCAAGATGGGAGTGCTGGAAACACCATATATTTT. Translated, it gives CASSQDGSAGNTIYF.

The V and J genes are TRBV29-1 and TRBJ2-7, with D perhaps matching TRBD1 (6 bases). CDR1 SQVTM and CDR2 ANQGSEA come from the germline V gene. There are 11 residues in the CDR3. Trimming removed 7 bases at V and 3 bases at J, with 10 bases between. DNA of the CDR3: TGCAGCGGAGGACAGTTCTACGAGCAGTACTTC. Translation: CSGGQFYEQYF.

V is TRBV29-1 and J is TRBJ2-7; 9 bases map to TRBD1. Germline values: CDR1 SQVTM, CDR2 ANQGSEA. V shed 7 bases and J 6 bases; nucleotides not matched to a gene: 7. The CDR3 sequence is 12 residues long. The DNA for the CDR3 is TGCAGCGCCTGGGACAGGGAGGGCGAGCAGTACTTC. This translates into CSAWDREGEQYF.

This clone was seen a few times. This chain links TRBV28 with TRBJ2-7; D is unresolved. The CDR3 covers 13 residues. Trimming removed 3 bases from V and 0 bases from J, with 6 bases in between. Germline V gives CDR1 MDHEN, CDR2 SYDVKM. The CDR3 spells CASSFPNSYEQYF. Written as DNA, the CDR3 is TGTGCCAGCAGTTTCCCCAACTCCTACGAGCAGTACTTC. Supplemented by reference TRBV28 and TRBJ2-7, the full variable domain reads DVKVTQSSRYLVKRTGEKVFLECVQDMDHENMFWYRQDPGLGLRLIYFSYDVKMKEKGDIPEGYSVSREKKERFSLILESASTNQTSMYLCASSFPNSYEQYFGPGTRLTVT.

The CDR3 nucleotides read TGTGCCAGCGGAAAACAGCGGGAGGGCCAGGGGGAGCAGTACTTC. It encodes CASGKQREGQGEQYF. The V and J genes are TRBV5-5 and TRBJ2-7; 10 bases map to TRBD2. After removal of 7 bases from V and 7 bases from J, the junction contained 14 bases not matched to a gene. CDR1 is SGHKS and CDR2 is YYEKEE in the germline V gene (reference sequence). The CDR3 consists of 15 residues.

The CDR3 reads CAIRGMNTEAFF. In DNA form, the CDR3 reads TGTGCCATCCGGGGGATGAACACTGAAGCTTTCTTT. The chain couples TRBV19 to TRBJ1-1; tentative D call: TRBD1 (5 bases). The V gene lost 10 bases and the J gene lost 0 bases, with 9 bases spanning the gap. The CDR3 is 12 amino acids. Germline CDR1 LNHDA, CDR2 SQIVND (reference sequence).

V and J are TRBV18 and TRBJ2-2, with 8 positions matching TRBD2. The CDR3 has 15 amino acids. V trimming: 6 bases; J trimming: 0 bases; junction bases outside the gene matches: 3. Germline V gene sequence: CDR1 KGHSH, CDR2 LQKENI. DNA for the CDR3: TGTGCCAGCTCCCAACTAGCGGCGAACACCGGGGAGCTGTTTTTT. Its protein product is CASSQLAANTGELFF. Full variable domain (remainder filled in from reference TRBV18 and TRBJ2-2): NAGVMQNPRHLVRRRGQEARLRCSPMKGHSHVYWYRQLPEEGLKFMVYLQKENIIDESGMPKERFSAEFPKEGPSILRIQQVVRGDSAAYFCASSQLAANTGELFFGEGSRLTVL.

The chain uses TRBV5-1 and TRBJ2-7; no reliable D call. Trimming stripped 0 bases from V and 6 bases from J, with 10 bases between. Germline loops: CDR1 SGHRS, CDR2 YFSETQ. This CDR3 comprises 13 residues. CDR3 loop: CASSLDRAAEQYF. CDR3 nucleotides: TGCGCCAGCAGCTTGGACAGAGCTGCCGAGCAGTACTTC.